The next 7 T cell receptor beta chains were all read from a single sample in a study of CD8 T cell repertoires and HIV-1 epitope variants. Sequenced by immunoSEQ multiplex PCR; TCRdb stores in-frame clones only, minus some. The table lists roughly 4,700 clones, under 70% of them singletons. For these TCRs, the target antigens are not known. Sequencing was performed on cultured CD8+ T cells derived from PBMCs. These receptors were obtained from a male donor with HIV.

The chain joins TRBV9 to TRBJ2-1; 7 bases map to TRBD2. CDR1 SGDLS and CDR2 YYNGEE come from the germline V gene. The CDR3 is made up of 15 amino acids. V lost 0 bases and J lost 6; bases outside the gene matches: 6. CDR3 sequence reads: CASSVAGGIGNEQFF. In DNA, the CDR3 is TGTGCCAGCAGCGTAGCGGGGGGAATCGGCAATGAGCAGTTCTTC.

The genes are TRBV28 and TRBJ2-7; D gene ambiguous. This CDR3 region has 14 residues. Germline values: CDR1 MDHEN, CDR2 SYDVKM. V was cut by 7 bases and J by 5 bases, with 18 bases left in between. CDR3 loop: CASKIIESGHEQYF. CDR3 nucleotide sequence: TGTGCCAGCAAAATCATCGAATCGGGCCACGAGCAGTACTTC.

This CDR3 reads CASSLDRVNTEAFF. DNA of the CDR3: TGTGCCAGCAGCTTGGACAGGGTAAACACTGAAGCTTTCTTT. The chain joins TRBV5-6 to TRBJ1-1, with a tentative D call TRBD1 (6 bases). The CDR3 has 14 amino acids. Between the trimmed V and J ends, which lost 0 bases and 2 bases, there was a span of 8 bases. CDR1 is SGHDT, CDR2 YYEEEE, per germline.

This clone has more than one count but fewer than ten. The genes are TRBV29-1 and TRBJ2-7, with TRBD2 identical over 8 bases. This CDR3 contains 14 residues. V lost 6 bases to trimming and J lost 3 bases; unmatched junction nucleotides: 10. In germline, CDR1 is SQVTM, CDR2 ANQGSEA. In DNA form, the CDR3 reads TGCAGCGTAATTATAGCGGGACTTAGCTACGAGCAGTACTTC. It translates to CSVIIAGLSYEQYF.

This clone came up a few times. V and J are TRBV5-4 and TRBJ1-5, with D tentatively TRBD1 (5 bases). The CDR3 contains 15 residues. Germline CDR1 and CDR2: SGHNT and YYREEE (reference sequence). Trimming removed 3 bases at V and 0 bases at J, with 10 bases between. The DNA for the CDR3 is TGTGCCAGCAGCTACGGGACCGATAGCAATCAGCCCCAGCATTTT. Translated, it gives CASSYGTDSNQPQHF.

Only one count was recorded for this clone. The CDR3, as DNA: TGTGCCAGCAGTTTCGGGGGCTTAGCAGCTGAAGCTTTCTTT. It yields the protein CASSFGGLAAEAFF. The chain has TRBV27 and TRBJ1-1; D perhaps matches TRBD1 (6 bases). Trimming stripped 3 bases from V and 6 bases from J, with 14 bases between. CDR1 is MNHEY, CDR2 SMNVEV, per germline (reference sequence). The CDR3 consists of 14 residues.

The chain recombines TRBV4-3 with TRBJ2-4; TRBD1 agrees at 10 bases. Germline CDR1 LGHNA, CDR2 YSLEER. V shed 4 bases, J shed 7 bases, and the junction held 7 bases outside the gene matches. The CDR3 totals 15 residues. The CDR3 is CASSPTTGGANIQYF. The CDR3 nucleotides read TGCGCCAGCAGCCCGACGACAGGGGGCGCGAACATTCAGTACTTC.